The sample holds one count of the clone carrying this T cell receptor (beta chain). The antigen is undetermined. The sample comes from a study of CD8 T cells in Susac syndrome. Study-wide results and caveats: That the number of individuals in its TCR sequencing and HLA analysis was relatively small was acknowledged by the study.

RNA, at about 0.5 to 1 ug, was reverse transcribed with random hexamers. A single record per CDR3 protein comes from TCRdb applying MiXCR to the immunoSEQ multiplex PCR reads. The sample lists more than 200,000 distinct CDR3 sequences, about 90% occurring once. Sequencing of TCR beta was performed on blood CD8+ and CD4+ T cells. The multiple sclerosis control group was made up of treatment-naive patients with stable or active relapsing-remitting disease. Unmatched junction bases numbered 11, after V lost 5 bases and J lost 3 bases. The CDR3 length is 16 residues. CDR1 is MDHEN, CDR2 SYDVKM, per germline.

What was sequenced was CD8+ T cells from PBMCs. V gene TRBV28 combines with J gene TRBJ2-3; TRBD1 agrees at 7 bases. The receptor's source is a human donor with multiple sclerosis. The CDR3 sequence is CASSTIGTASTDTQYF. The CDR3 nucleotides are TGTGCCAGCAGTACCATAGGGACAGCCTCGACAGATACGCAGTATTTT.